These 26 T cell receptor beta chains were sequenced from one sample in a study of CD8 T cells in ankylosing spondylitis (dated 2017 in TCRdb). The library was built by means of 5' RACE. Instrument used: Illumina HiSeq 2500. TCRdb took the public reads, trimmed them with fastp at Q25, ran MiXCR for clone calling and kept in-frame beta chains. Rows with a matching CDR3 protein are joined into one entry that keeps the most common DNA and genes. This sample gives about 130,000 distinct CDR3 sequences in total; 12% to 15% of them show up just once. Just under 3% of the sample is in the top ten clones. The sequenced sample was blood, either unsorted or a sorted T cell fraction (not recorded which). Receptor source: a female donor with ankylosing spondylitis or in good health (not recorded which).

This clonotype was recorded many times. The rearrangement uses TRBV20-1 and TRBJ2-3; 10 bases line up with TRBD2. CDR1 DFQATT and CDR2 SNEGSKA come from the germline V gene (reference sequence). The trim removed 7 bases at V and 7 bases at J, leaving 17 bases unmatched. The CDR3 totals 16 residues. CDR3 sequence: CSEKAPSGGPDNTQYF. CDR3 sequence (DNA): TGCAGTGAAAAGGCGCCTAGCGGGGGCCCGGACAATACGCAGTATTTT.

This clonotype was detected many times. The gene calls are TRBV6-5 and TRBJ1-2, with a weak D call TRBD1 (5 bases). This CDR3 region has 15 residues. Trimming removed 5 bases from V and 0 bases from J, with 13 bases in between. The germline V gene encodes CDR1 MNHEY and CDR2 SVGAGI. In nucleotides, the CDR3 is TGTGCCAGCAGTACTCCAGGGCAGCCTAACTATGGCTACACCTTC. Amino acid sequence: CASSTPGQPNYGYTF.

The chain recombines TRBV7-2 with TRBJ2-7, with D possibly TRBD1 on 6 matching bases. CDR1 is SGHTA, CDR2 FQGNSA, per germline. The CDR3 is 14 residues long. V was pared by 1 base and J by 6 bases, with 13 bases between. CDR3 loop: CASSLVRGASEQYF. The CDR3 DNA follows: TGTGCCAGCAGCTTAGTCAGGGGCGCCTCCGAGCAGTACTTC. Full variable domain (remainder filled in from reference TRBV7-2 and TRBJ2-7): GAGVSQSPSNKVTEKGKDVELRCDPISGHTALYWYRQSLGQGLEFLIYFQGNSAPDKSGLPSDRFSAERTGGSVSTLTIQRTQQEDSAVYLCASSLVRGASEQYFGPGTRLTVT.

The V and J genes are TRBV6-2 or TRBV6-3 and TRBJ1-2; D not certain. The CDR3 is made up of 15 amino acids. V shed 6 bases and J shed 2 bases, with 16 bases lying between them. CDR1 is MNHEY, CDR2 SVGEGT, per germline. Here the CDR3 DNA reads TGTGCCAGCAGCTCCGGCGGTACGGGAAACTATGGCTACACCTTC. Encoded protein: CASSSGGTGNYGYTF.

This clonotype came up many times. CDR3 coding DNA: TGCGCCAGCAGACCCCCGGACAGGAGTAACTATGGCTACACCTTC. Translated, it gives CASRPPDRSNYGYTF. The chain links TRBV5-1 to TRBJ1-2; 7 bases fit TRBD1. The V gene end was trimmed by 5 bases and the J gene end by 1 base; junction bases not matched to a gene: 8. The CDR3 loop spans 15 amino acids. In germline, CDR1 is SGHRS, CDR2 YFSETQ.

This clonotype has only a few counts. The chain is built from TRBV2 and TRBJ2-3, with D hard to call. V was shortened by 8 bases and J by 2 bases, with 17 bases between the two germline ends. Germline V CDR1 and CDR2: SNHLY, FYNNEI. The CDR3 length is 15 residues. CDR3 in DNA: TGTGCCAGCGCATACTCTGGATTTAACACAGATACGCAGTATTTT. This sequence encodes CASAYSGFNTDTQYF.

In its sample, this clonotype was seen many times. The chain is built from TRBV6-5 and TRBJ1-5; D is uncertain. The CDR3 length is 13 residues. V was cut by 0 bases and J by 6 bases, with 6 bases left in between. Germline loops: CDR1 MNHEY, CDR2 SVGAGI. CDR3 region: CASSYSWGQPQHF. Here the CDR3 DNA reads TGTGCCAGCAGTTACTCGTGGGGTCAGCCCCAGCATTTT.

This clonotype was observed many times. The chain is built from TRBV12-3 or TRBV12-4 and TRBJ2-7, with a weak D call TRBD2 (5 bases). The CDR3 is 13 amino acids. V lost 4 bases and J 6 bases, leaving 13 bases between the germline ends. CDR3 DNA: TGTGCCAGCAGTTCGGGATTAGCCTCCGAGCAGTACTTC. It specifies CASSSGLASEQYF.

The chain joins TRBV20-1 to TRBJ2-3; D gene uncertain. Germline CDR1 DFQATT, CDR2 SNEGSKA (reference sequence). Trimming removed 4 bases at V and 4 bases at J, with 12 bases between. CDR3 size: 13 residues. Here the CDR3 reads CSAIKRPADTQYF. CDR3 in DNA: TGCAGTGCTATAAAGCGACCGGCAGATACGCAGTATTTT.

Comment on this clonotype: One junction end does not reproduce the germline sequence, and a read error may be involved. In DNA form, the CDR3 reads TGTGCCATCAGTGAGGTGGCGGGTAGCAGTCAGCCCCAGCATTTT. It specifies CAISEVAGSSQPQHF. The chain combines TRBV10-3 with TRBJ1-5; D not resolved. This CDR3 has 15 amino acids. Germline V gene lookup returns CDR1 ENHRY and CDR2 SYGVKD.

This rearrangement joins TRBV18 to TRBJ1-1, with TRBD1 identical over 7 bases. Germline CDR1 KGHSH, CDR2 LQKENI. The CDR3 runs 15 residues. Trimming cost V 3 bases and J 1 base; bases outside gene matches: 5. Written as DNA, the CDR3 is TGTGCCAGCTCACCGGAGACAGGGCGGAACACTGAAGCTTTCTTT. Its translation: CASSPETGRNTEAFF.

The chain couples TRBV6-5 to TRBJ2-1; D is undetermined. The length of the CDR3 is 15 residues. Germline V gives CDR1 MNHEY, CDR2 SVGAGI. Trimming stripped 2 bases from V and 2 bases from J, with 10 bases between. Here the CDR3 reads CASSYGGAPYNEQFF. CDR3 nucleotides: TGTGCCAGCAGTTACGGCGGAGCCCCCTACAATGAGCAGTTCTTC.

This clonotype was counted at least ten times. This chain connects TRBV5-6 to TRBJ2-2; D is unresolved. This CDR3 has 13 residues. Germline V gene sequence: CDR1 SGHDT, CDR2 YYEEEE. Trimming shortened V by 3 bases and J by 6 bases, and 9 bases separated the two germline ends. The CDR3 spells CASSSSRPGELFF. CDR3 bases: TGTGCCAGCAGCTCCTCCCGTCCCGGGGAGCTGTTTTTT.

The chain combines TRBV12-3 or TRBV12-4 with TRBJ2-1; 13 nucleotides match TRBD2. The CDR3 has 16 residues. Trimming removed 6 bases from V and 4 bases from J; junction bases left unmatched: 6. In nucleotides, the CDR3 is TGTGCCAGCAGCCTGACTAGCGGGGGGATATACAATGAGCAGTTCTTC. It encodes CASSLTSGGIYNEQFF.

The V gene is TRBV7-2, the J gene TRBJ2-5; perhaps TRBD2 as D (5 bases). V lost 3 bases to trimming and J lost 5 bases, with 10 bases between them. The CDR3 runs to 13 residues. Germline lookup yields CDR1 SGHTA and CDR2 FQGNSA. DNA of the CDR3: TGTGCCAGCAGCTTCGGAGGACCGGAGACCCAGTACTTC. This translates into CASSFGGPETQYF.

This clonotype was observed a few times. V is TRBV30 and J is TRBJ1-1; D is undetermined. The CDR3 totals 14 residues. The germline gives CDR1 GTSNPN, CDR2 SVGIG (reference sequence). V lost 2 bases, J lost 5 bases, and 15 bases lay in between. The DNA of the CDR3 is TGTGCCTGGAGTTATCGGACCCTGGGGACTGAAGCTTTCTTT. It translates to CAWSYRTLGTEAFF.

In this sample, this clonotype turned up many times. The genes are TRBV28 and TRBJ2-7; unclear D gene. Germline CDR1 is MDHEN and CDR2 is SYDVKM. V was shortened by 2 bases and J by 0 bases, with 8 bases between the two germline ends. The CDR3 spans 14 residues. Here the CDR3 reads CASSLQATSYEQYF. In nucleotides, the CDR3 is TGTGCCAGCAGTTTACAGGCAACCTCCTACGAGCAGTACTTC.

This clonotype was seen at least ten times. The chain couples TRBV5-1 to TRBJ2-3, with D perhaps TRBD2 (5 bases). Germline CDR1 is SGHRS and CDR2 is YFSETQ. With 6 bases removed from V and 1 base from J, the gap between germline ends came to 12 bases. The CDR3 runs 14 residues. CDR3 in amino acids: CASTAPGGTDTQYF. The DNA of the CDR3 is TGCGCCAGCACCGCCCCCGGGGGCACAGATACGCAGTATTTT.

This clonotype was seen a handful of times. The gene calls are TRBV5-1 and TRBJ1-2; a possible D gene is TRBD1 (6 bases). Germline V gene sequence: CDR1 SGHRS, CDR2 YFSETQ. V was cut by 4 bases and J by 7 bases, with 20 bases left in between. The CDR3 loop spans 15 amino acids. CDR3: CASSSQGRDDGGYTF. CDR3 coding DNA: TGCGCCAGCAGCAGCCAGGGGAGGGATGATGGTGGCTACACCTTC.

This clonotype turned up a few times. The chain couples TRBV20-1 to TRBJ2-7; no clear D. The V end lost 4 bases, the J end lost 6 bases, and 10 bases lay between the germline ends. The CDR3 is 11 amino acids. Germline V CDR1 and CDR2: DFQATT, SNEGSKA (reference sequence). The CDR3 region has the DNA TGCAGTGCTATGGGTGGTGGCGAGCAGTACTTC. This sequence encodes CSAMGGGEQYF.

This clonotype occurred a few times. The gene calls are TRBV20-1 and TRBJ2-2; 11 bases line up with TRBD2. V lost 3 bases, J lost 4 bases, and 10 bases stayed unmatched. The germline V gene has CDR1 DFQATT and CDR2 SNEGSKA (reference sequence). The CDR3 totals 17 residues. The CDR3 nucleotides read TGCAGTGCTAGCAAGGGTAGCGGGGGGGCCGGCACCGGGGAGCTGTTTTTT. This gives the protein CSASKGSGGAGTGELFF.

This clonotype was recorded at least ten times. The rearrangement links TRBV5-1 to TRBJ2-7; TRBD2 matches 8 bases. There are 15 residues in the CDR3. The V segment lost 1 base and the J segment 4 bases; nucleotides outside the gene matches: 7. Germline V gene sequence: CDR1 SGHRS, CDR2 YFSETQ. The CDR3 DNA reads TGCGCCAGCAGCTTGACGGGACTAGAAGGGTACGAGCAGTACTTC. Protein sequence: CASSLTGLEGYEQYF.

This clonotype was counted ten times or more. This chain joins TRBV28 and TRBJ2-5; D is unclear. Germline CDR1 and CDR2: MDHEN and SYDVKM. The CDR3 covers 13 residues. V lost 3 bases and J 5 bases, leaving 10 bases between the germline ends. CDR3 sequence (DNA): TGTGCCAGCAGTTTCGGGCGAGCCGAGACCCAGTACTTC. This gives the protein CASSFGRAETQYF.

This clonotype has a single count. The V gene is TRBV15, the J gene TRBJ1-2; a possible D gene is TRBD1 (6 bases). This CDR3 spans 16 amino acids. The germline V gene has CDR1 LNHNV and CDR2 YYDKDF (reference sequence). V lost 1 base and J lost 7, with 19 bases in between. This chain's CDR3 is CATSRGGTGGAVGYTF. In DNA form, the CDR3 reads TGTGCCACCAGCAGAGGCGGAACCGGGGGGGCAGTTGGCTACACCTTC. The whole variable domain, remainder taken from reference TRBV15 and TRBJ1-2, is DAMVIQNPRYQVTQFGKPVTLSCSQTLNHNVMYWYQQKSSQAPKLLFHYYDKDFNNEADTPDNFQSRRPNTSFCFLDIRSPGLGDTAMYLCATSRGGTGGAVGYTFGSGTRLTVV.

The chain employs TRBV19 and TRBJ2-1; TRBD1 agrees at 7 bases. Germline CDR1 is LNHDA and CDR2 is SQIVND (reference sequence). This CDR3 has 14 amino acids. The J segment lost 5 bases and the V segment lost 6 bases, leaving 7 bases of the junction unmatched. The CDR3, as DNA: TGTGCCAGTAGGAGTTTAGGGACAGACAATGAGCAGTTCTTC. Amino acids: CASRSLGTDNEQFF. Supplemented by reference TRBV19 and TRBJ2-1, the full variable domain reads DGGITQSPKYLFRKEGQNVTLSCEQNLNHDAMYWYRQDPGQGLRLIYYSQIVNDFQKGDIAEGYSVSREKKESFPLTVTSAQKNPTAFYLCASRSLGTDNEQFFGPGTRLTVL.

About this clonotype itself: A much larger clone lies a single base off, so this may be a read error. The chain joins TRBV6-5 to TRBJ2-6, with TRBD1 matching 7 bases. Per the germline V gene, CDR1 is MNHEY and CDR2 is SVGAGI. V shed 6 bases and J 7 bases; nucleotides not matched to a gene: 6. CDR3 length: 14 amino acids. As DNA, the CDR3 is TGTGCCAGCAGATTAGACAGGGACGCCAACGTCCTGACTTTC. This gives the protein CASRLDRDANVLTF.